Presented here are 8 T cell receptor beta chains from one specimen sequenced in a study of blood T cell repertoires in COVID-19. Sequencing used immunoSEQ multiplex PCR; TCRdb keeps in-frame clones, though not all of them. The sample shows around 240,000 clones, approximately 86% of them seen only once. The sample consisted of peripheral blood. These receptors came from a woman in her twenties or thirties who had recovered from COVID-19.

On this clone: Germline is not matched at one junction end, which may reflect a read error. The chain joins TRBV5-1 to TRBJ1-2; D might be TRBD1 (5 bases). The CDR3 has 14 residues. Germline V gene data show CDR1 as SGHRS and CDR2 as YFSETQ. The CDR3 DNA follows: TGCGCCAGCACCTTGTCAGGGAACCTATATGGCTACACCTTC. It codes for CASTLSGNLYGYTF.

The rearrangement uses TRBV18 and TRBJ2-5, with D possibly being TRBD2 (6 bases). The length of the CDR3 is 15 residues. V was trimmed by 3 bases and J by 2 bases, leaving 13 bases between them. CDR1 KGHSH and CDR2 LQKENI come from the germline V gene. CDR3 sequence (DNA): TGTGCCAGCTCACCTCTTCGCGGGGAGCAAGAGACCCAGTACTTC. It specifies CASSPLRGEQETQYF.

This clone was seen just once. The chain links TRBV19 to TRBJ2-1, with D perhaps TRBD2 (6 bases). Germline V gene lookup returns CDR1 LNHDA and CDR2 SQIVND (reference sequence). The CDR3 consists of 13 residues. The V and J ends lost 8 bases and 6 bases respectively, with 14 bases between them. CDR3 DNA sequence: TGTGCCAGTTCCTGGACGGGACTCAATGAGCAGTTCTTC. It is translated as CASSWTGLNEQFF.

This clone has only one observation. The V call is TRBV5-1, the J call TRBJ2-7, with TRBD1 as a possible D gene (5 bases). V was clipped by 0 bases and J by 6 bases, with 7 bases between them. The CDR3 runs 12 residues. From germline, CDR1 is SGHRS and CDR2 YFSETQ. The CDR3 loop reads CASSLDRSEQYF. The DNA for the CDR3 is TGCGCCAGCAGCTTGGACAGGTCCGAGCAGTACTTC.

The chain joins TRBV29-1 to TRBJ2-5; 10 nucleotides line up with TRBD2. Germline values: CDR1 SQVTM, CDR2 ANQGSEA. CDR3 size: 16 residues. Trimming at V came to 4 bases and at J to 3 bases, leaving 11 bases not matched to a gene. The CDR3 protein is CSVVNLAGEGEETQYF. The CDR3 DNA reads TGCAGCGTTGTAAATCTAGCGGGGGAAGGGGAAGAGACCCAGTACTTC.

V usage is TRBV5-1 and J usage is TRBJ2-2; weak D call: TRBD1 (6 bases). The CDR3 consists of 16 residues. Germline values: CDR1 SGHRS, CDR2 YFSETQ. V was trimmed by 0 bases and J by 0 bases, leaving 9 bases between them. The CDR3 DNA is TGCGCCAGCAGCTTGGCTGGGACATCGAACACCGGGGAGCTGTTTTTT. Its translation is CASSLAGTSNTGELFF.

The chain couples TRBV2 to TRBJ2-2, with 12 bases that match TRBD1. This CDR3 spans 16 amino acids. Losses at the gene ends were 8 bases for V and 7 bases for J; bases not matched to a gene: 11. The germline CDR1 and CDR2 sequences are SNHLY and FYNNEI. The CDR3 DNA reads TGTGCCAGCCGAAACCCCGGGACAGGGGGCATCGGGGAGCTGTTTTTT. It is translated as CASRNPGTGGIGELFF.

This clone is a singleton in its sample. The rearrangement links TRBV6-6 to TRBJ2-7; D is perhaps TRBD2 (6 bases). Germline loops: CDR1 MNHNY, CDR2 SVGAGI (reference sequence). The CDR3 covers 16 residues. V lost 0 bases and J lost 2, with 14 bases in between. In DNA, the CDR3 is TGTGCCAGCAGTTACTCCAAGGGCGGGGCCGCCTACGAGCAGTACTTC. Protein sequence: CASSYSKGGAAYEQYF.